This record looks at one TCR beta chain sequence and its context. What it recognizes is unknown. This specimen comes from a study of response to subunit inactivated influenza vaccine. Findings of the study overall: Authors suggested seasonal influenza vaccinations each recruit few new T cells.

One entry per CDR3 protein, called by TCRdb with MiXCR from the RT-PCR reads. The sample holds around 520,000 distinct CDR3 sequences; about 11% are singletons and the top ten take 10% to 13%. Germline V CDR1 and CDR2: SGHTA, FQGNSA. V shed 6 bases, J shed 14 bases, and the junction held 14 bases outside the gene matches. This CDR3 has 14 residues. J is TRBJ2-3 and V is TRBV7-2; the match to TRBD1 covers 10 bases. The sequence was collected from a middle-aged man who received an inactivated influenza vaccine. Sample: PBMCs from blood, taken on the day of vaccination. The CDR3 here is CASRAGTGARKVYF. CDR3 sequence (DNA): TGTGCCAGCAGAGCCGGGACAGGGGCAAGAAAGGTGTATTTT.